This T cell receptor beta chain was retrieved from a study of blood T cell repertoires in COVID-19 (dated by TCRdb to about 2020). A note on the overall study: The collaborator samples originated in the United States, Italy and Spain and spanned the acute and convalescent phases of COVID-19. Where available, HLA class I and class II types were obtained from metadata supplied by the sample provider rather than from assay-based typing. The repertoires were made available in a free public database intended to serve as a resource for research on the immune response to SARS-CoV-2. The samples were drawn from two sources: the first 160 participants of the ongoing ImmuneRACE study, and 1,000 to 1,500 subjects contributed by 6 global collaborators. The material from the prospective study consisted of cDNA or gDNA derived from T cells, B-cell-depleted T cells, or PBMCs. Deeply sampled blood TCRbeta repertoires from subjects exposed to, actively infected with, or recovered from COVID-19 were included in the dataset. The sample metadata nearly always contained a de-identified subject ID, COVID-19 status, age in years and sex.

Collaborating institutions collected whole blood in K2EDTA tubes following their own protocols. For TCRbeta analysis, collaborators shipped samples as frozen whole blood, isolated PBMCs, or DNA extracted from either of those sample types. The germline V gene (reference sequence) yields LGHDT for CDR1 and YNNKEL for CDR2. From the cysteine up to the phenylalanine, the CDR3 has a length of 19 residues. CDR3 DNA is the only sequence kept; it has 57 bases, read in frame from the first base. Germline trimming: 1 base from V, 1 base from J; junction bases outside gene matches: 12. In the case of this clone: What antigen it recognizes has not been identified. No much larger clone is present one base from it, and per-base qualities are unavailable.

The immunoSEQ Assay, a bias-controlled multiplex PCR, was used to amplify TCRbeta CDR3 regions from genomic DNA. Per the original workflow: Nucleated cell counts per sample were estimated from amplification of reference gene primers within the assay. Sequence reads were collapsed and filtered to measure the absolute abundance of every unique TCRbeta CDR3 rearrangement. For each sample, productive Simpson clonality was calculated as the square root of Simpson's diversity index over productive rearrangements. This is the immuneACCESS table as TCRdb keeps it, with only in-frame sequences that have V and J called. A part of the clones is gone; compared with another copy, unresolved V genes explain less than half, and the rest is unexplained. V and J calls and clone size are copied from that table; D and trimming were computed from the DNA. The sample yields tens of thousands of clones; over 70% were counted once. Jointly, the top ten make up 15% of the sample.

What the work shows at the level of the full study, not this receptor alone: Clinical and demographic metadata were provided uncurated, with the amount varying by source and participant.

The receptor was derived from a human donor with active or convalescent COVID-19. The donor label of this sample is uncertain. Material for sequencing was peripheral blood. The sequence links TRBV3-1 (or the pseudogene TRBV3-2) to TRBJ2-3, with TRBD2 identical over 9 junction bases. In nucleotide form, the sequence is TGTGCCAGCAGCCAAGCTTGGGCTAGCGGGACTTTCGGCACAGATACGCAGTATTTT. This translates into CASSQAWASGTFGTDTQYF.